This TCR beta chain was identified in a study of blood T cell repertoires in COVID-19. Study as a whole: The United States, Italy and Spain provided the acute and convalescent COVID-19 samples. In each case, the material was cDNA or gDNA derived from T cells, B-cell-depleted T cells, or PBMCs.

Under the authors' procedure: The authors estimated nucleated cell counts from reference gene primer amplification. The data were produced by immunoSEQ multiplex PCR, yet TCRdb's version contains in-frame clones alone and is incomplete. Clone size and the V and J calls come from that table; the DNA yielded D and trimming. This repertoire shows about 220,000 clones, around four fifths found once; its top ten account for approximately 20%. This clonotype originated in a man aged 30 to 39 with active or convalescent COVID-19. Sequencing used peripheral blood.

Written as DNA, the CDR3 is TGTGCCAGCAGCTTAGGGGACAGGGGGCGCGGGGAGACCCAGTACTTC. Translation gives CASSLGDRGRGETQYF. The rearrangement joins TRBV7-2 to TRBJ2-5; 12 nucleotides line up with TRBD1. Trimming removed 1 base from V and 5 bases from J; junction bases left unmatched: 5. Germline V gene sequence: CDR1 SGHTA, CDR2 FQGNSA. The CDR3 spans 16 residues.